A selection of T cell receptor beta chains follows, all from one sample in a study of cytomegalovirus exposure and HLA in healthy donors. Repertoires were generated with immunoSEQ multiplex PCR, while TCRdb's copy carries only in-frame clones and drops some. The table lists around 64,000 clones, under 80% of them singletons. Sequencing input: PBMCs. The source is a man younger than 45 in good health and CMV-seropositive. Each CDR3 is given with its conserved first and last residue. D genes are given only for firm matches. For some rows the clone size is stated as once, few or many, or as a class when expanded; others skip it.

>few|TRBV7-3|NA|TRBJ2-3
TGTGCCAGCAGCTTAGTCTCCAGCACAGATACGCAGTATTTT
CASSLVSSTDTQYF
>NA|TRBV29-1|TRBD2|TRBJ2-2
TGCAGCGTTGGTCGGGGGGCCGGGGAGCTGTTTTTT
CSVGRGAGELFF
>NA|TRBV7-8|TRBD2|TRBJ2-1
TGTGCCATTCCGCTCGGGGGGGGTAACGATGAGCAGTTCTTC
CAIPLGGGNDEQFF
>NA|TRBV5-1|NA|TRBJ1-2
TGCGCCAGCAGCTTGGACAGTCAAAACTATGGCTACACCTTC
CASSLDSQNYGYTF
>once|TRBV27|TRBD1|TRBJ2-7
TGTGCCAGCAGTTTATCGCAGGGGGCCATCTCCTACGAGCAGTACTTC
CASSLSQGAISYEQYF
>NA|TRBV2|NA|TRBJ2-1
TGTGCCAGCAGTGATGTCTGGCAGGGGTTGGATGAGCAGTTCTTC
CASSDVWQGLDEQFF
>NA|TRBV5-8|NA|TRBJ1-5
TGTGCCAGCAGTTTTAACAGGTGGGATCAGCCCCAGCATTTT
CASSFNRWDQPQHF
>NA|TRBV15|TRBD1|TRBJ1-1
TGTGCCACCAGCATTAGGAAGGGGGCTAACACTGAAGCTTTCTTT
CATSIRKGANTEAFF
>few|TRBV4-2|NA|TRBJ2-7
TGTGCCAGCAGCCAAGGGGGAGGACAGGATCGGGACGAGCAGTACTTC
CASSQGGGQDRDEQYF
>NA|TRBV6-5|NA|TRBJ1-5
TGTGCCAGCAGCCAGGGACTGGGAAATCAGCCCCAGCATTTT
CASSQGLGNQPQHF
>NA|TRBV15|NA|TRBJ1-1
TGTGCCACCAGCTTCCCGACCAACCTCAGGGAAGCTTTCTTT
CATSFPTNLREAFF
>few|TRBV2|NA|TRBJ2-1
TGTGCCAGCAGTATCGGGAGCTCCTACAATGAGCAGTTCTTC
CASSIGSSYNEQFF
>NA|TRBV28|NA|TRBJ1-4
TGTGCCAGCAGTTTGGGGGGATTTGAACTGTTTTTT
CASSLGGFELFF
>NA|TRBV5-4|TRBD2|TRBJ2-3
TGTGCCAGCAGCCGGGGGGACGGAAGCACAGATACGCAGTATTTT
CASSRGDGSTDTQYF
>NA|TRBV6-1|NA|TRBJ1-2
TGTGCCAGCAGTGAAACCCAGGTCTATTCTGGCTACACCTTC
CASSETQVYSGYTF
>NA|TRBV9|TRBD2|TRBJ2-1
TGTGCCAGCAGCGTGATTAGCGGGTTTTACAATGAGCAGTTCTTC
CASSVISGFYNEQFF
>NA|TRBV25-1|TRBD1|TRBJ1-5
TGTGCCAGCAGTGAGTCCGGGACAGGGTATAGTCAGCCCCAGCATTTT
CASSESGTGYSQPQHF
>NA|TRBV9|NA|TRBJ2-1
TGTGCCAGCAGCGTAAGGCACAGCATTCCCAATGAGCAGTTCTTC
CASSVRHSIPNEQFF
>NA|TRBV15|NA|TRBJ1-6
TGTGCCACCAGCAGAGATCCAGGAATCGAGAATTCACCCCTCCACTTT
CATSRDPGIENSPLHF
>few|TRBV27|NA|TRBJ1-1
TGTGCCAGCAGTTCGCTTGGTTCGGTTGAAGCTTTCTTT
CASSSLGSVEAFF
>NA|TRBV21-1|NA|TRBJ2-1
TGTGCCAGCAGCGCCCCCGGCGGGACAGGGTTTCATGAGCAGTTCTTC
CASSAPGGTGFHEQFF
>NA|TRBV5-5|TRBD2|TRBJ2-1
TGTGCCAGCAGCCCCGGGGGGAGCTCCTACAATGAGCAGTTCTTC
CASSPGGSSYNEQFF
>NA|TRBV7-7|TRBD1|TRBJ2-1
TGTGCCAGCAGCTCCAGTCACGGGACAGGGGTAGACAATGAGCAGTTCTTC
CASSSSHGTGVDNEQFF
>NA|TRBV19|NA|TRBJ1-2
TGTGCCAGTAGTATTGGACAGTCCTATGGCTACACCTTC
CASSIGQSYGYTF
>NA|TRBV30|NA|TRBJ2-3
TGTGCCTGGAGTGTACTAGGGAGAAAGAGCACAGATACGCAGTATTTT
CAWSVLGRKSTDTQYF
>NA|TRBV6-1|NA|TRBJ2-7
TGTGCCAGCAGTGAAGTGGACAGCCGAGAGCAGTACTTC
CASSEVDSREQYF
>NA|TRBV28|TRBD1|TRBJ2-5
TGTGCCAGCAGTCCAACCACAGGGGGCTCGGGAGAGACCCAGTACTTC
CASSPTTGGSGETQYF
>few|TRBV4-3|NA|TRBJ1-1
TGCGCCAGCAGCCAAGACAAGGGAGGTCGTGAAGCTTTCTTT
CASSQDKGGREAFF